This is a list of T cell receptor beta chains from one sample in a study of control samples from healthy donors and cancer patients. The repertoire was sequenced with immunoSEQ multiplex PCR; TCRdb's copy has only in-frame clones and lacks some. This sample has fewer than 70,000 clones, with about 90% found just once. Sequenced input: PBMCs. Receptor source: a man aged 60-69 years with head and neck cancer. Each CDR3 is given with its conserved first and last residue. D genes are given only for firm matches. Some rows have no size entry. The others give once, few or many, or a class for an expanded clone.

d_gene	v_gene	abundance	j_gene	CDR3nt	CDR3aa
TRBD1	TRBV5-1	.	TRBJ1-2	TGCGCCAGCAGCTTGGAGGGACAGGGAAGGGGATATGGCTACACCTTC	CASSLEGQGRGYGYTF
.	TRBV30	.	TRBJ2-5	TGTGCCTGGAGTGTAGGCTTGGAAGAGACCCAGTACTTC	CAWSVGLEETQYF
.	TRBV5-6	.	TRBJ2-1	TGTGCCAGCAGCGCCCGTGCTGAGCAGTTCTTC	CASSARAEQFF
TRBD1	TRBV5-5	.	TRBJ1-1	TGTGCCAGCAGGCGCCAGGGGGGATCGCTATATGCTGAAGCTTTCTTT	CASRRQGGSLYAEAFF
.	TRBV3-1/TRBV3-2	.	TRBJ1-4	TGTGCCAGCAGCCCTCAGGACGGACCAAATGAAAAACTGTTTTTT	CASSPQDGPNEKLFF
.	TRBV2	.	TRBJ1-4	TGTGCCAGCAGGGAGGGGAGGCATGAAAAACTGTTTTTT	CASREGRHEKLFF
.	TRBV7-9	.	TRBJ2-1	TGTGCCAGCAGCTTAACCGGGATATTACTAGGGGAGCAGTTCTTC	CASSLTGILLGEQFF
.	TRBV29-1	.	TRBJ1-1	TGCAGCGTTGAAGCGAAGAAGGGGTATAACGCGGCTTTCTTT	CSVEAKKGYNAAFF
.	TRBV4-1	.	TRBJ1-5	TGCGCCAGCAGCCAAACTATAACTAGAGGCAATCAGCCCCAGCATTTT	CASSQTITRGNQPQHF
TRBD2	TRBV5-1	.	TRBJ2-7	TGCGCCAGCAGCGAATTAGCGGGAGGGGGCCTCTACGAGCAGTACTTC	CASSELAGGGLYEQYF
.	TRBV7-8	.	TRBJ1-4	TGTGCCAGCAGCCCGAACGGATTAATTAATGAAAAACTGTTTTTT	CASSPNGLINEKLFF
TRBD2	TRBV24-1	once	TRBJ2-3	TGTGCCACCAGTGTCGTTGCGGGAGGGAGAGATACGCAGTATTTT	CATSVVAGGRDTQYF
TRBD2	TRBV5-6	.	TRBJ2-5	TGTGCCAGCAACCCGACCCCGGGGGGGCGGGAGACCCAGTACTTC	CASNPTPGGRETQYF
.	TRBV5-5	.	TRBJ1-1	TGTGCCAGCAGCTTTGTAGCAGGGTCCACTGAAGCTTTCTTT	CASSFVAGSTEAFF
.	TRBV18	.	TRBJ2-1	TGTGCCAGCTCATCGGAGGTCCCGGGACAGCAGTTCTTC	CASSSEVPGQQFF
.	TRBV30	.	TRBJ2-3	TGTGCCCTACGGTGGAGCACAGATACGCAGTATTTT	CALRWSTDTQYF
TRBD2	TRBV5-1	.	TRBJ2-2	TGCGCCAGCAGCAAAGATTTTAGCGGGAGATTAGACACCGGGGAGCTGTTTTTT	CASSKDFSGRLDTGELFF
.	TRBV5-1	.	TRBJ2-7	TGCGCCAGCAGCCTTATAGGGGGAGGCTACGAGCAGTACTTC	CASSLIGGGYEQYF
.	TRBV27	.	TRBJ1-2	TGTGCCAGCAGTATCTACTCGGGGTATGGCTACACCTTC	CASSIYSGYGYTF
.	TRBV21-1	.	TRBJ2-7	TGTGCCAGCAGCGGACCGGGACTAGCGGGAGACCACGAGCAGTACTTC	CASSGPGLAGDHEQYF
TRBD1	TRBV7-8	.	TRBJ2-2	TGTGCCAGCAGCATCACGGGACAGACGAACACCGGGGAGCTGTTTTTT	CASSITGQTNTGELFF
.	TRBV4-2	.	TRBJ2-2	TGTGCCAGCAGCCCCGGGGGAGGACGGACCGGGGAGCTGTTTTTT	CASSPGGGRTGELFF
.	TRBV4-2	few	TRBJ2-2	TGTGCCAGCAGCCAAGATCCACAGGGCGGCACCGGGGAGCTGTTTTTT	CASSQDPQGGTGELFF
.	TRBV7-8	.	TRBJ1-1	TGTGCCAGCAGCCTTAGCAATGCGAACACTGAAGCTTTCTTT	CASSLSNANTEAFF